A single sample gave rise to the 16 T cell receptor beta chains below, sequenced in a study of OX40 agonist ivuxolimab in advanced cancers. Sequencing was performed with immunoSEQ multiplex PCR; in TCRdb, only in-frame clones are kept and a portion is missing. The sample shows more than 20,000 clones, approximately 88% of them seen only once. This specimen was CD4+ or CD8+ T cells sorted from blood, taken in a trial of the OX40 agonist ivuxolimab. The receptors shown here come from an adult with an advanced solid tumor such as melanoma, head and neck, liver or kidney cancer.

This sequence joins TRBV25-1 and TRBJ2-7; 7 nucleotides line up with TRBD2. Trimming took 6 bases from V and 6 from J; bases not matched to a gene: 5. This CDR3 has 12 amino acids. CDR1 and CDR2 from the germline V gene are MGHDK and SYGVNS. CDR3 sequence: CASRGGEGEQYF. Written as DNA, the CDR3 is TGTGCCAGCAGAGGAGGGGAGGGCGAGCAGTACTTC.

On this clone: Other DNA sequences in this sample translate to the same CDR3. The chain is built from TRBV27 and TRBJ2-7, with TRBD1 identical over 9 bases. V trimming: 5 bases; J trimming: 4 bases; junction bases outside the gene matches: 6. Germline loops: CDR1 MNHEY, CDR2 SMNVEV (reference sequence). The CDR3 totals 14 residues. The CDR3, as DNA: TGTGCCAGCAGTCCCTGGGACAGGGTATACGAGCAGTACTTC. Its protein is CASSPWDRVYEQYF.

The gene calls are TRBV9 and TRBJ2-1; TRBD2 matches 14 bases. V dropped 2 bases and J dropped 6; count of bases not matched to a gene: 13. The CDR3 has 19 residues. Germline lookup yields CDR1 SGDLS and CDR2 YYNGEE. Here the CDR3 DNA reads TGTGCCAGCAGCGTTCCGGGACTAGCGGGAGCAGGGTTTAGCAATGAGCAGTTCTTC. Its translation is CASSVPGLAGAGFSNEQFF.

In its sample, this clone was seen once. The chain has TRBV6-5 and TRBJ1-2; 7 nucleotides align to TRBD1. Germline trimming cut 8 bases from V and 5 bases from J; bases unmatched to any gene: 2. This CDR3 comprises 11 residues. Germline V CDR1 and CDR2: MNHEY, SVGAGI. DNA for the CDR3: TGTGCCAGCGTACAGGGGTATGGCTACACCTTC. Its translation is CASVQGYGYTF.

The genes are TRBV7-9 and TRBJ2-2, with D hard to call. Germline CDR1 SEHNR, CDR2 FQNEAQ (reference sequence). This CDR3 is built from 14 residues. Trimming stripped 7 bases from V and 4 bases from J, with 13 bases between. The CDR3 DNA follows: TGTGCCAGCAACGTGGTCCCGAGCACCGGGGAGCTGTTTTTT. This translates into CASNVVPSTGELFF.

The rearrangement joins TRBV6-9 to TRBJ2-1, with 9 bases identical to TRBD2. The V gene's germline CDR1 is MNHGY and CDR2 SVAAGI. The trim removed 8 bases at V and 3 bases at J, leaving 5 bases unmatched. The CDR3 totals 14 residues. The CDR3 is CASGAGGIYNEQFF. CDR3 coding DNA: TGTGCCAGCGGAGCGGGAGGAATCTACAATGAGCAGTTCTTC.

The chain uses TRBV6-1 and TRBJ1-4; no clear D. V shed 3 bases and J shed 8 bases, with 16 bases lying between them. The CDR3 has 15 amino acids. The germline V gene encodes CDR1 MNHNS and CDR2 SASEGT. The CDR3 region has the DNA TGTGCCAGCAGTGAGGTGGGGTGGGCCGGCGAAAAACTGTTTTTT. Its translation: CASSEVGWAGEKLFF.

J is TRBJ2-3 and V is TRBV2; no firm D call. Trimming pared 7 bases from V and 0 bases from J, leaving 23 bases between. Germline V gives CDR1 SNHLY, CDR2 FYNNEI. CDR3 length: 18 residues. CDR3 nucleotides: TGTGCCAGCACTCCACGCGGTGAGGCGGCCCTGAGCACAGATACGCAGTATTTT. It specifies CASTPRGEAALSTDTQYF.

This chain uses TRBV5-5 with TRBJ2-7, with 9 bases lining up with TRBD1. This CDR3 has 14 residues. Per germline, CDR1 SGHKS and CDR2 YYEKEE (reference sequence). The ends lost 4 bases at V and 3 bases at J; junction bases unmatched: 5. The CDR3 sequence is CASSIWTGDYEQYF. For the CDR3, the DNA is TGTGCCAGCAGCATTTGGACAGGGGACTACGAGCAGTACTTC. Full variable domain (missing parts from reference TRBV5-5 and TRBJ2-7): DAGVTQSPTHLIKTRGQQVTLRCSPISGHKSVSWYQQVLGQGPQFIFQYYEKEERGRGNFPDRFSARQFPNYSSELNVNALLLGDSALYLCASSIWTGDYEQYFGPGTRLTVT.

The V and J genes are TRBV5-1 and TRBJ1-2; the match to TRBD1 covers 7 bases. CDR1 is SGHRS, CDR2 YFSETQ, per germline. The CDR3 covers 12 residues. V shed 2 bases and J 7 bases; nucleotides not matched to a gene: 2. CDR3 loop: CASSLTGVGYTF. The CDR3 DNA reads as TGCGCCAGCAGCTTAACAGGGGTTGGCTACACCTTC.

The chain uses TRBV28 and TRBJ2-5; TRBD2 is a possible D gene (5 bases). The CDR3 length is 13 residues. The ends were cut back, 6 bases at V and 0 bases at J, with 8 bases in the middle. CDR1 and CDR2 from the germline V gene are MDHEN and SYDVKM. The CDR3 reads CASSEEDQETQYF. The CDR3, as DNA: TGTGCCAGCAGCGAGGAGGACCAAGAGACCCAGTACTTC.

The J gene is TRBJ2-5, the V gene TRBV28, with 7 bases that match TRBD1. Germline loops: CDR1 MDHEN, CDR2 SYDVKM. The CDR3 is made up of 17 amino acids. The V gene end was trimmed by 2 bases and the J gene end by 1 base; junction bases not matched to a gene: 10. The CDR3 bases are TGTGCCAGCAGTTTACCGATTTTGGACAGGAGCCAAGAGACCCAGTACTTC. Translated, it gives CASSLPILDRSQETQYF.

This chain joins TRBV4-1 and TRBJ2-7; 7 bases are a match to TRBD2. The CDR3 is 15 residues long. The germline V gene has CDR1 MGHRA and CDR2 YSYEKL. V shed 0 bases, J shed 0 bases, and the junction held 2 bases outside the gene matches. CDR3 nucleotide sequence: TGCGCCAGCAGCCAAGAAGCGGGGACCTCCTACGAGCAGTACTTC. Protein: CASSQEAGTSYEQYF.

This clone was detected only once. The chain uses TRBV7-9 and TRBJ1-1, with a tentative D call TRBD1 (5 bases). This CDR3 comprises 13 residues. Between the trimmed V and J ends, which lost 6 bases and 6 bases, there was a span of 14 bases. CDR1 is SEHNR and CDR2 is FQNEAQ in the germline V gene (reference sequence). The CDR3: CASSEAPGAEAFF. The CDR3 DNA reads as TGTGCCAGCAGTGAGGCCCCGGGGGCTGAAGCTTTCTTT.

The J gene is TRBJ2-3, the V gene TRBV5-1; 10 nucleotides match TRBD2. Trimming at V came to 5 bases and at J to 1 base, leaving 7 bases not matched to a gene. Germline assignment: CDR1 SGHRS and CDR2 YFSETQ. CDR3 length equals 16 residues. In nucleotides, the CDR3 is TGCGCCAGCAGGCCTTCCGGGACTAGCGGCACAGATACGCAGTATTTT. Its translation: CASRPSGTSGTDTQYF.

CDR3 DNA: TGTGCCAGCAGTCCACTGGCGGACTCTAGAGGCTACACCTTC. As protein: CASSPLADSRGYTF. The chain is built from TRBV27 and TRBJ1-2; D not resolved. CDR1 is MNHEY and CDR2 is SMNVEV in the germline V gene (reference sequence). Trimming stripped 5 bases from V and 8 bases from J, with 18 bases between. This CDR3 has 14 amino acids.